This TCR beta chain comes out of a study of T cell changes during pregnancy in multiple sclerosis. Only in-frame clones appear in the TCRdb table, and some are missing; sequencing was by immunoSEQ multiplex PCR. The sample contains tens of thousands of clones, around nine tenths of which appear only once. CDR1 is MNHEY, CDR2 SMNVEV, per germline (reference sequence). This CDR3 comprises 13 residues. Deletions cut 7 bases from V and 2 bases from J, with 6 bases between. The sequences come from CD4+ T cells from peripheral blood mononuclear cells, collected in the second trimester of pregnancy. This receptor was taken from a female donor with multiple sclerosis, enrolled in a pregnancy study. The rearrangement uses TRBV27 and TRBJ2-6; D is unclear. The CDR3 bases are TGTGCCAGCACGTCAGCTGGGGCCAACGTCCTGACTTTC. Protein product: CASTSAGANVLTF.